A selection of T cell receptor beta chains follows, all from one sample in a study of identical twins. Using its own MiXCR run on the 5' RACE reads, TCRdb lists one record per CDR3 protein. The table shows around 340,000 distinct CDR3 sequences, with roughly 9% occurring only once. The sample was naive T cells sorted from blood. The receptors were gathered from a woman aged 50 to 65 in good health. CDR3s leave out the opening cysteine and the closing phenylalanine or tryptophan. Each record gives: CDR3 protein, V gene, J gene, clone size. The listing skips clone size in some rows; elsewhere it reads once, few, many or a size class.

CDR3: ASSLARAVETQY
V: TRBV5-1
J: TRBJ2-5
size: .

CDR3: ATNPGGSTEAF
V: TRBV19
J: TRBJ1-1
size: many

CDR3: ASSVHRFWETQY
V: TRBV27
J: TRBJ2-5
size: few

CDR3: ASSTGHAETQY
V: TRBV12-3/TRBV12-4
J: TRBJ2-5
size: .

CDR3: ASSRFQAGEGYNEQF
V: TRBV4-1
J: TRBJ2-1
size: .

CDR3: ASSPFLGGDQDTQY
V: TRBV4-1
J: TRBJ2-3
size: many

CDR3: ASSDPAGALGEQF
V: TRBV6-1
J: TRBJ2-1
size: .

CDR3: ATRTSDYNEQF
V: TRBV24-1
J: TRBJ2-1
size: .

CDR3: ASSLVGGSVLNTEAF
V: TRBV27
J: TRBJ1-1
size: few

CDR3: ASSWGTSGIPYEQY
V: TRBV12-3/TRBV12-4
J: TRBJ2-7
size: many

CDR3: ASSWLGPPRGPGELF
V: TRBV7-3
J: TRBJ2-2
size: .

CDR3: ASSLDGSHGEQF
V: TRBV5-4
J: TRBJ2-1
size: few

CDR3: ASSEFITDTQY
V: TRBV10-1
J: TRBJ2-3
size: many

CDR3: ASSLTPGGYYEQY
V: TRBV27
J: TRBJ2-7
size: many

CDR3: ASSRTLGETQY
V: TRBV9
J: TRBJ2-5
size: many

CDR3: ASSGSGYT
V: TRBV7-2
J: TRBJ1-2
size: few

CDR3: ASSSRQTSGPYNEQF
V: TRBV5-1
J: TRBJ2-1
size: .

CDR3: ASSFSGANYEQY
V: TRBV7-9
J: TRBJ2-7
size: few

CDR3: SVEWEQKLF
V: TRBV29-1
J: TRBJ2-2
size: .

CDR3: ASSMRVGLAGVDYEQY
V: TRBV27
J: TRBJ2-7
size: .

CDR3: ASSYGLAADEQF
V: TRBV11-2
J: TRBJ2-1
size: many

CDR3: ASSTRDGNYEQY
V: TRBV5-6
J: TRBJ2-7
size: .

CDR3: ASSLGHRDYGYT
V: TRBV7-8
J: TRBJ1-2
size: few

CDR3: ASSLAGGRARELF
V: TRBV5-4
J: TRBJ2-2
size: .

CDR3: SVESVGTSSYEQY
V: TRBV29-1
J: TRBJ2-7
size: few

CDR3: ASSPIPGVAYGYT
V: TRBV6-5
J: TRBJ1-2
size: few

CDR3: ASSLVAGEKGEQF
V: TRBV7-9
J: TRBJ2-1
size: .

CDR3: ASSLGDVTDTQY
V: TRBV5-1
J: TRBJ2-3
size: many

CDR3: ASSLLDSYNEQF
V: TRBV5-1
J: TRBJ2-1
size: few

CDR3: ASRILRTSGYNEQF
V: TRBV12-3/TRBV12-4
J: TRBJ2-1
size: many

CDR3: AISEGQALNTEAF
V: TRBV10-3
J: TRBJ1-1
size: .